This entry concerns a single T cell receptor beta chain. The source of the sample is a study of blood T cell repertoires in COVID-19. Study information: PBMCs, B-cell-depleted T cells, or T cells provided the cDNA or gDNA that made up the material.

All enrollees were roughly 18 to 95 years old and from approximately 24 US areas. In Cohort 3, a recovered donor had either two negative PCRs, clearance, or symptom resolution. Using immunoSEQ multiplex PCR, the repertoire was profiled, and TCRdb retains in-frame clones only, with some absent. The sample has about 200,000 clones, approximately 90% seen once. With V trimmed by 6 bases and J by 8 bases, 6 bases remained unmatched. CDR1 SEHNR and CDR2 FQNEAQ come from the germline V gene (reference sequence). This CDR3 has 13 residues. The specimen sequenced was PBMCs or T cells enriched from blood (not recorded which). The receptor was derived from a man aged 25 to 45 who had recovered from COVID-19. The V gene is TRBV7-9, the J gene TRBJ2-1; TRBD1 matches 8 bases. CDR3 in DNA: TGTGCCAGCAGTGGACAGGGTAAGGATGAGCAGTTCTTC. Protein: CASSGQGKDEQFF.